Listed below are T cell receptor beta chains from one sample, sequenced in a study of blood T cell repertoires in COVID-19. Clones were read by immunoSEQ multiplex PCR, and TCRdb kept only the in-frame ones, dropping some. The table records roughly 150,000 clones, around 85% of them present only once. The sequenced sample consisted of peripheral blood. These receptors all stem from an elderly man with COVID-19, enrolled during active disease. CDR3s include the opening cysteine and the closing phenylalanine or tryptophan. D genes are given only for firm matches. Only part of the rows carry a size: once, few, many, or a class if the clone is expanded.

TRBJ1-3	-	-	TRBV7-9	TGTGCCAGCAGTTCCGGGAGAAACACCATATATTTT	CASSSGRNTIYF
TRBJ1-2	-	-	TRBV7-3	TGTGCCAGCAGCTTAAAGGGTCCGCAGAGGGATGGCTACACCTTC	CASSLKGPQRDGYTF
TRBJ1-5	TRBD1	medium-sized	TRBV10-3	TGTGCCATCGGAGACAGGGGGAAAGGCAATCAGCCCCAGCATTTT	CAIGDRGKGNQPQHF
TRBJ2-3	TRBD1	-	TRBV29-1	TGCAGCTTCGACAGGGCAAGCACAGATACGCAGTATTTT	CSFDRASTDTQYF
TRBJ2-6	-	-	TRBV18	TGTGCCAGCTCACCGGAAACAGCTGGGGCCAACGTCCTGACTTTC	CASSPETAGANVLTF
TRBJ2-1	TRBD2	-	TRBV18	TGTGCCAGCTCACAAAGCGGGGCTAGAGAGAATGAGCAGTTCTTC	CASSQSGARENEQFF
TRBJ2-1	TRBD2	-	TRBV7-3	TGTGCCAGCAGCCCGGGGGGGCCGTACTCCTACAATGAGCAGTTCTTC	CASSPGGPYSYNEQFF
TRBJ1-6	TRBD1	once	TRBV4-1	TGCGCCAGCAGCCAGGCCGCGGGACAGGGGTTTTCACCCCTCCACTTT	CASSQAAGQGFSPLHF
TRBJ1-2	TRBD1	-	TRBV7-9	TGTGCCAGCAGCTCAACAGGGGAAGGAGCCTATGGCTACACCTTC	CASSSTGEGAYGYTF
TRBJ1-2	TRBD1	few	TRBV19	TGTGCCAGTAGTAGACAGGGGAACTATGGCTACACCTTC	CASSRQGNYGYTF
TRBJ2-1	-	-	TRBV9	TGTGCCAGCAGCGTAGGTGAGGGGGTGAGCTCCTACAATGAGCAGTTCTTC	CASSVGEGVSSYNEQFF
TRBJ2-3	TRBD2	once	TRBV6-5	TGTGCCAGCAGTCCTCGGGGGGACCGCACAGATACGCAGTATTTT	CASSPRGDRTDTQYF
TRBJ1-5	TRBD1	once	TRBV18	TGTGCCAGCTCACCGGACAGGGAACAGCCCCAGCATTTT	CASSPDREQPQHF
TRBJ1-2	-	-	TRBV10-3	TGTGCCATCAGTGACCCGACACAGTCTAACTATGGCTACACCTTC	CAISDPTQSNYGYTF
TRBJ2-2	TRBD1	-	TRBV9	TGTGCCAGCAGCCCCCGGACAGGCCGGAACACCGGGGAGCTGTTTTTT	CASSPRTGRNTGELFF
TRBJ1-3	TRBD1	-	TRBV29-1	TGCAGCGTCACAGGGGTATCTGGAAACACCATATATTTT	CSVTGVSGNTIYF
TRBJ1-2	TRBD1	-	TRBV7-8	TGTGCCAGCAGCTCCGGACAGGGGGCTAGGTATGGCTACACCTTC	CASSSGQGARYGYTF
TRBJ1-1	-	-	TRBV5-5	TGTGCCAGCAGCTTGGTAGTTTCGGGATACTTGAACACTGAAGCTTTCTTT	CASSLVVSGYLNTEAFF
TRBJ2-5	TRBD1	once	TRBV29-1	TGCAGCGTTGTGCCGCTTACAGGGGGCCAAGAGACCCAGTACTTC	CSVVPLTGGQETQYF
TRBJ1-1	-	-	TRBV5-6	TGTGCCAGCAGCCCTCCTGGCCGACAGTACATGAACACTGAAGCTTTCTTT	CASSPPGRQYMNTEAFF
TRBJ1-6	-	-	TRBV3-1/TRBV3-2	TGTGCCAGCAGCCAAGGGTACAGTGGTTCACCCCTCCACTTT	CASSQGYSGSPLHF
TRBJ2-3	TRBD1	-	TRBV28	TGTGCCAGCAGTTTAAAGGGGGCACCGGGTGGCACAGATACGCAGTATTTT	CASSLKGAPGGTDTQYF
TRBJ1-4	-	-	TRBV16	TGTGCCAGCAGCCAACAATCAGTCCGTTCAACTAATGAAAAACTGTTTTTT	CASSQQSVRSTNEKLFF
TRBJ1-4	-	-	TRBV11-3	TGTGCCAGCAGCTTTCAGGATGAAAAACTGTTTTTT	CASSFQDEKLFF
TRBJ2-7	-	-	TRBV6-5	TGTGCCAGCAGGGACACCCCCTACGAGCAGTACTTC	CASRDTPYEQYF
TRBJ1-5	-	-	TRBV24-1	TGTGCCACCAGTGACGCCTTGGACACAAGCAATCAGCCCCAGCATTTT	CATSDALDTSNQPQHF
TRBJ1-5	-	-	TRBV5-1	TGCGCCAGCAGCTTGACAGGGAGTCAGCCCCAGCATTTT	CASSLTGSQPQHF
TRBJ1-5	-	-	TRBV6-4	TGTGCCAGGACAGGTCCAAGTTTTAGCAATCAGCCCCAGCATTTT	CARTGPSFSNQPQHF
TRBJ1-5	-	once	TRBV3-1/TRBV3-2	TGTGCCAGCAGCCAAGAGGGGGGAATTCAGCCCCAGCATTTT	CASSQEGGIQPQHF
TRBJ2-5	-	-	TRBV28	TGTGCCAGCAGATCCCTCAGGCAGACCCAGTACTTC	CASRSLRQTQYF
TRBJ2-3	TRBD1	-	TRBV10-1	TGCGCCAGCAGTAGACAGGGGGAACGTACAGATACGCAGTATTTT	CASSRQGERTDTQYF
TRBJ1-5	TRBD1	-	TRBV4-1	TGCGCCAGCAGCCCCCCTGGACAGGTAGAACAGCCCCAGCATTTT	CASSPPGQVEQPQHF
TRBJ2-7	-	-	TRBV6-2/TRBV6-3	TGTGCCAGCAGCCACCGGAGGGGGCGCGAGCAGTACTTC	CASSHRRGREQYF
TRBJ1-2	TRBD1	-	TRBV7-2	TGTGCCAGCAGCCTCGGACAGGCCTTCTATGGCTACACCTTC	CASSLGQAFYGYTF
TRBJ1-4	TRBD1	-	TRBV3-1/TRBV3-2	TGTGCCAGCAGCCAAACTAACAGGGGCGAGAATGAAAAACTGTTTTTT	CASSQTNRGENEKLFF
TRBJ1-5	TRBD1	-	TRBV15	TGTGCCACCAGCAGAGGGCAGGGGGCGATTTATAGCAATCAGCCCCAGCATTTT	CATSRGQGAIYSNQPQHF
TRBJ1-2	TRBD1	-	TRBV5-8	TGTGCCAGCAGCTTGGCCACCGGGACAGGGGGGCACGGGTACTATGGCTACACCTTC	CASSLATGTGGHGYYGYTF
TRBJ2-5	TRBD1	once	TRBV24-1	TGTGCCACCAGTGATCCCGGGACAGGGGGAGAGACCCAGTACTTC	CATSDPGTGGETQYF
TRBJ1-6	-	-	TRBV7-6	TGTGCCAGCAGCTTAGAGGGCCCCGGGACATCACGATCACCCCTCCACTTT	CASSLEGPGTSRSPLHF
TRBJ2-5	TRBD1	-	TRBV15	TGTGCCACCAGCAGGGGGACAGCCGAGACCCAGTACTTC	CATSRGTAETQYF
TRBJ2-2	-	-	TRBV2	TGTGCCAGCAGTTATACGTGGGCCCTCTCCGGGGAGCTGTTTTTT	CASSYTWALSGELFF
TRBJ2-2	-	-	TRBV5-1	TGCGCCAGCAGCTTGGGCGTCAGGGCGGTCGGGGAGCTGTTTTTT	CASSLGVRAVGELFF
TRBJ1-6	-	once	TRBV12-3/TRBV12-4	TGTGCCAGCAGTCTGACAGAAGGAGCACCCCTCCACTTT	CASSLTEGAPLHF
TRBJ2-7	TRBD1	-	TRBV12-3/TRBV12-4	TGTGCCAGCAGCACCGGACAGGGTTACGAGCAGTACTTC	CASSTGQGYEQYF